This T cell receptor (beta chain) was identified during a study of blood T cell repertoires in COVID-19. In the study overall: From T cells, B-cell-depleted T cells, or PBMCs came the material, which was cDNA or gDNA.

Symptom resolution, clearance, or two negative PCRs marked the recovered donors of Cohort 3. Assay used: immunoSEQ multiplex PCR; TCRdb lists only in-frame clones, some missing. The sample shows about 180,000 clones, around 90% of them seen only once. CDR1 and CDR2 from the germline V gene are MNHEY and SVGEGT. The V gene lost 5 bases and the J gene lost 5 bases, with 8 bases spanning the gap. The CDR3 totals 12 residues. Sequenced: PBMCs or T cells enriched from blood (not recorded which). V and J are TRBV6-2 or TRBV6-3 and TRBJ2-3, with a possible D match to TRBD2 (6 bases). This TCR came from a young woman who had recovered from COVID-19. This chain's CDR3 is CASSDSGDTQYF. CDR3 in DNA: TGTGCCAGCAGTGATAGCGGAGATACGCAGTATTTT.